This passage covers 20 T cell receptor beta chains from one sample sequenced in a study of blood T cell repertoires in COVID-19. The table came from immunoSEQ multiplex PCR; TCRdb's copy has only in-frame clones and leaves some out. The table lists 200,000 or so clones, around four fifths of them singletons. Sequencing was done on a sample of peripheral blood. Receptors were obtained from a human donor with acute or convalescent COVID-19. The donor label of this sample is uncertain.

This clone has more than one count but fewer than ten. The V and J genes are TRBV2 and TRBJ1-6, with 8 bases identical to TRBD1. The V gene's germline CDR1 is SNHLY and CDR2 FYNNEI. V was pared by 8 bases and J by 7 bases, with 4 bases of the junction left unmatched. This CDR3 comprises 13 residues. The CDR3 loop is CASGTGRNSPLHF. CDR3 DNA: TGTGCCAGCGGGACAGGACGCAATTCACCCCTCCACTTT.

This clone was detected a few times. The chain recombines TRBV6-6 with TRBJ1-2; 8 bases are shared with TRBD1. The J segment lost 4 bases and the V segment lost 8 bases, leaving 9 bases of the junction unmatched. CDR3 size: 14 residues. Germline V gene lookup returns CDR1 MNHNY and CDR2 SVGAGI (reference sequence). The CDR3 loop reads CASLPTGGGYGYTF. In DNA, the CDR3 is TGTGCCAGCCTGCCTACAGGGGGGGGCTATGGCTACACCTTC.

The CDR3 is CATRTSSLDYTGELFF. The CDR3 bases are TGTGCCACCAGGACTAGTTCGTTGGACTACACCGGGGAGCTGTTTTTT. This chain links TRBV7-2 with TRBJ2-2, with TRBD2 matching 7 bases. This CDR3 comprises 16 residues. Germline assignment: CDR1 SGHTA and CDR2 FQGNSA. V shed 10 bases, J shed 3 bases, and the junction held 14 bases outside the gene matches.

The rearrangement uses TRBV11-2 and TRBJ2-7; TRBD1 matches at 7 bases. CDR1 is SGHAT and CDR2 is FQNNGV in the germline V gene. This CDR3 is built from 19 residues. V gave up 1 base and J gave up 4 bases; unmatched junction bases: 19. CDR3 in DNA: TGTGCCAGCAGCTTAGGGGTCGGACAGGCTCAGCGTTGGCGGTACGAGCAGTACTTC. It is translated as CASSLGVGQAQRWRYEQYF. Looking up the rest from reference TRBV11-2 and TRBJ2-7 gives the full variable domain: EAGVAQSPRYKIIEKRQSVAFWCNPISGHATLYWYQQILGQGPKLLIQFQNNGVVDDSQLPKDRFSAERLKGVDSTLKIQPAKLEDSAVYLCASSLGVGQAQRWRYEQYFGPGTRLTVT.

The gene calls are TRBV5-4 and TRBJ1-2; no reliable D call. Germline loops: CDR1 SGHNT, CDR2 YYREEE (reference sequence). Trimming cost V 4 bases and J 0 bases, with 7 bases left between them. The CDR3 has 13 amino acids. The CDR3 loop is CASSRESNYGYTF. The CDR3, as DNA: TGTGCCAGCAGCCGGGAATCTAACTATGGCTACACCTTC.

This chain links TRBV6-5 with TRBJ1-2; 8 nucleotides agree with TRBD1. In germline, CDR1 is MNHEY, CDR2 SVGAGI. The J segment lost 4 bases and the V segment lost 6 bases, leaving 7 bases of the junction unmatched. The length of the CDR3 is 14 residues. The chain's CDR3 is CASRVGQEVYGYTF. The CDR3 DNA follows: TGTGCCAGCAGAGTGGGACAGGAGGTCTATGGCTACACCTTC.

The J gene is TRBJ2-4, the V gene TRBV21-1; the table calls TRBD1, which could not be checked here. TRBV21-1 has pseudogene status. This CDR3 is 20 amino acids long. CDR3 region: CASSPQPGTGFPFGKNIQYF. Written as DNA, the CDR3 is TGTGCCAGCAGCCCCCAGCCAGGGACAGGATTCCCCTTTGGCAAAAACATTCAGTACTTC.

CDR3 sequence (DNA): TGTGCCAGCAGTTCCCCCGACAGGGGGCGAGAGACCCAGTACTTC. The encoded protein is CASSSPDRGRETQYF. The rearrangement uses TRBV28 and TRBJ2-5; the match to TRBD1 covers 10 bases. CDR3 length: 15 amino acids. V lost 4 bases to trimming and J lost 4 bases; unmatched junction nucleotides: 6. The germline CDR1 and CDR2 sequences are MDHEN and SYDVKM.

The genes are TRBV19 and TRBJ2-2, with 8 bases matching TRBD1. The CDR3 is made up of 18 amino acids. J was trimmed by 6 bases and V by 4 bases; bases with no gene match: 16. The germline gives CDR1 LNHDA, CDR2 SQIVND (reference sequence). The CDR3 region is CASSTGHRGSGAPGELFF. DNA of the CDR3: TGTGCCAGTAGTACCGGGCACAGGGGGTCCGGGGCGCCCGGGGAGCTGTTTTTT.

The CDR3 protein is CSVDVGVAGELFF. In DNA form, the CDR3 reads TGCAGCGTTGATGTCGGTGTAGCCGGGGAGCTGTTTTTT. The chain links TRBV29-1 to TRBJ2-2; D is ambiguous. The CDR3 length is 13 residues. In germline, CDR1 is SQVTM, CDR2 ANQGSEA. V lost 3 bases to trimming and J lost 6 bases, with 11 bases between them.

This clone has only one observation. This sequence joins TRBV7-9 and TRBJ1-5; 8 bases agree with TRBD1. The CDR3 consists of 15 residues. Germline CDR1 reads SEHNR; CDR2 reads FQNEAQ (reference sequence). J lost 4 bases, V lost 1 base, and 3 bases had no gene match. The CDR3 region is CASSLGQGANQPQHF. The CDR3 DNA follows: TGTGCCAGCAGCTTAGGCCAGGGGGCGAATCAGCCCCAGCATTTT.

The V and J genes are TRBV18 and TRBJ2-7, with 7 bases lining up with TRBD1. Unmatched junction bases numbered 6, after V lost 2 bases and J lost 2 bases. The V gene's germline CDR1 is KGHSH and CDR2 LQKENI. CDR3 length: 15 residues. The CDR3 bases are TGTGCCAGCTCACCAGAGACAGGGCGCCCCTACGAGCAGTACTTC. Its protein product is CASSPETGRPYEQYF.

The chain combines TRBV24-1 with TRBJ2-6; perhaps TRBD1 as D (6 bases). The V and J ends lost 4 bases and 7 bases respectively, with 13 bases between them. The CDR3 is made up of 15 amino acids. Germline CDR1 and CDR2: KGHDR and SFDVKD. The DNA for the CDR3 is TGTGCCACCAGTGAGCCTACAGGGAGAGCCAACGTCCTGACTTTC. Translated, it gives CATSEPTGRANVLTF.

As regards this clone: The same CDR3 arises from other DNA sequences in this sample as well. J is TRBJ2-5 and V is TRBV7-9; D is possibly TRBD1 (6 bases). The CDR3 covers 14 residues. The germline CDR1 and CDR2 sequences are SEHNR and FQNEAQ (reference sequence). The germline V and J ends were trimmed by 4 bases and 0 bases, with 9 bases remaining between them. This CDR3 reads CASSYRTDQETQYF. The CDR3 coding sequence is TGTGCCAGCAGCTACCGGACAGACCAAGAGACCCAGTACTTC. The full variable domain, rest sourced from reference TRBV7-9 and TRBJ2-5, is DTGVSQNPRHKITKRGQNVTFRCDPISEHNRLYWYRQTLGQGPEFLTYFQNEAQLEKSRLLSDRFSAERPKGSFSTLEIQRTEQGDSAMYLCASSYRTDQETQYFGPGTRLLVL.

This chain uses TRBV5-1 with TRBJ1-2; 11 bases are shared with TRBD1. V lost 4 bases to trimming and J lost 12 bases; unmatched junction nucleotides: 8. Germline CDR1 SGHRS, CDR2 YFSETQ. This CDR3 region has 13 residues. This CDR3 is CASSGDGQGANTF. CDR3 nucleotides: TGCGCCAGCAGCGGGGACGGACAGGGGGCGAACACCTTC.

The CDR3 sequence is CATLGGWNQPQHF. The CDR3 nucleotides read TGTGCCACCCTGGGAGGGTGGAATCAGCCCCAGCATTTT. The rearrangement links TRBV19 to TRBJ1-5, with unresolved D. CDR1 and CDR2 from the germline V gene are LNHDA and SQIVND (reference sequence). Deletions cut 10 bases from V and 4 bases from J, with 14 bases between. The CDR3 loop spans 13 amino acids.

This chain uses TRBV11-2 with TRBJ1-5, with D maybe TRBD1 (5 bases). With 5 bases removed from V and 4 bases from J, the gap between germline ends came to 9 bases. Germline values: CDR1 SGHAT, CDR2 FQNNGV. The CDR3 is 13 residues long. As DNA, the CDR3 is TGTGCCAGCAGCCACCCAGGGAATCAGCCCCAGCATTTT. Protein sequence: CASSHPGNQPQHF.

V and J are TRBV4-3 and TRBJ2-1; the D is unclear. The CDR3 is 16 residues long. Between the trimmed V and J ends, which lost 0 bases and 1 base, there was a span of 10 bases. CDR1 and CDR2 from the germline V gene are LGHNA and YSLEER. DNA of the CDR3: TGCGCCAGCAGCCAAGATGCGGCCCAGTCCTACAATGAGCAGTTCTTC. Protein product: CASSQDAAQSYNEQFF.

In this sample, this clone turned up a few times. The rearrangement joins TRBV7-6 to TRBJ1-1; 11 positions match TRBD1. The ends lost 0 bases at V and 4 bases at J; junction bases unmatched: 7. Germline V gene lookup returns CDR1 SGHVS and CDR2 FNYEAQ. CDR3 length: 17 residues. The chain's CDR3 is CASSLAAGTGGGTEAFF. The CDR3 DNA follows: TGTGCCAGCAGCTTAGCAGCCGGGACAGGGGGAGGCACTGAAGCTTTCTTT.

This chain joins TRBV5-4 and TRBJ1-4; a weak D match, TRBD1 (5 bases). This CDR3 contains 14 residues. CDR1 SGHNT and CDR2 YYREEE come from the germline V gene (reference sequence). With 3 bases removed from V and 8 bases from J, the gap between germline ends came to 14 bases. The CDR3 sequence is CASSYGGPGEKLFF. CDR3 nucleotide sequence: TGTGCCAGCAGCTACGGGGGACCGGGGGAAAAACTGTTTTTT.